These 2 T cell receptor beta chains came from one sample sequenced in a study of CD8+ T cells in alopecia areata. Regarding treatment: oral pan-JAK inhibitor, 5-10 mg twice daily. RNA was isolated and reverse transcribed to cDNA, the sequencing template. TCRdb's copy holds only in-frame clones and misses some; the assay was immunoSEQ multiplex PCR. Here the sample spans roughly 170,000 clones, about 60% being singletons. The specimen was CD8+ T cells sorted from blood, collected at week 24, from a patient treated with tofacitinib. The source is a human donor with alopecia areata.

The chain couples TRBV5-6 to TRBJ2-1, with D perhaps assigned TRBD1 or TRBD2 (7 bases each). From germline, CDR1 is SGHDT and CDR2 YYEEEE. Trimming took 4 bases from V and 15 from J, leaving 14 bases between them. The CDR3 is 11 residues long. The CDR3 protein is CASSQGRGPFF. The CDR3 nucleotides are TGTGCCAGCAGCCAAGGGAGGGGGCCGTTCTTC.

This clone was seen more than once but under ten times. The rearrangement uses TRBV5-1 and TRBJ2-7, with no clear D. V lost 4 bases and J 0 bases, leaving 11 bases between the germline ends. Germline CDR1 SGHRS, CDR2 YFSETQ. The CDR3 has 14 amino acids. CDR3 sequence: CASSLTRGSYEQYF. The DNA for the CDR3 is TGCGCCAGCAGCCTTACCCGCGGCTCCTACGAGCAGTACTTC.